One and the same sample provided the 15 T cell receptor beta chains below, sequenced in a study of tumor and adjacent non-tumor tissue in lung cancer. TCRbeta libraries were built with three rounds of nested PCR, modified from ARM-PCR. TCRdb re-called the multiplex PCR reads through MiXCR, storing one row per CDR3 protein. The repertoire holds more than 75,000 distinct CDR3 sequences, with less than 75% as singletons. This sample's RNA came from whole unsorted tissue. The sample comprised lung tumor tissue. Receptors were obtained from a woman aged 70 to 79 with non-small cell lung cancer.

About this clonotype: A much more abundant neighbour one base away suggests this may be a read error. The genes are TRBV28 and TRBJ2-7; D is undetermined. The germline gives CDR1 MDHEN, CDR2 SYDVKM. V was trimmed by 3 bases and J by 7 bases, leaving 16 bases between them. The CDR3 runs to 14 residues. The CDR3 is CASSFNKICREQYF. The CDR3, as DNA: TGTGCCAGCAGTTTTAACAAAATTTGTAGGGAGCAGTACTTC. Full variable domain (remainder filled in from reference TRBV28 and TRBJ2-7): DVKVTQSSRYLVKRTGEKVFLECVQDMDHENMFWYRQDPGLGLRLIYFSYDVKMKEKGDIPEGYSVSREKKERFSLILESASTNQTSMYLCASSFNKICREQYFGPGTRLTVT.

About this clonotype: A junction end diverges from the germline sequence, so it may reflect a read error. The rearrangement uses TRBV11-3 and TRBJ2-2; D uncertain. Germline CDR1 and CDR2: SGHNT and YENEEA. There are 17 residues in the CDR3. The CDR3 DNA sequence: TGTGCCAGCAGCCCCCATCAAACGGCATCGAACACAGGGGAGCTGTTTTTT. It codes for CASSPHQTASNTGELFF.

The rearrangement joins TRBV5-1 to TRBJ2-1; D possibly uses TRBD1 or TRBD2 (5 bases each). The ends were cut back, 3 bases at V and 5 bases at J, with 15 bases in the middle. Germline-derived CDR1 and CDR2 are SGHRS and YFSETQ. The CDR3 consists of 15 residues. CDR3 loop: CASSSGIGAHNEQFF. The CDR3 nucleotides are TGCGCCAGCAGCTCCGGGATAGGGGCCCACAATGAGCAGTTCTTC.

The chain links TRBV24-1 to TRBJ1-2; no clear D gene. From germline, CDR1 is KGHDR and CDR2 SFDVKD. The V end was cut by 4 bases, the J end by 4 bases, with 9 bases between. The CDR3 is 13 residues long. CDR3 region: CATSDPQSYGYTF. The DNA of the CDR3 is TGTGCCACCAGTGACCCGCAGAGCTATGGCTACACCTTC.

About this clonotype: Since no conserved phenylalanine or tryptophan closes the CDR3, a read error is the likely cause. The chain recombines TRBV4-1 with TRBJ1-1, with a weak D call TRBD1 (6 bases). CDR1 and CDR2 from the germline V gene are MGHRA and YSYEKL. This CDR3 region has 14 residues. Trimming took 11 bases from V and 1 from J, leaving 17 bases between them. The CDR3 DNA follows: TGCGCCGGTAGCCACCGGACAGAGAACACTGAAGCTTTCCTT. This translates into CAGSHRTENTEAFL.

Notes on this clonotype: A read error may account for a junction end that differs from germline. The chain couples TRBV5-1 to TRBJ2-2, with a weak D call TRBD1 (6 bases). CDR3 length equals 16 residues. CDR1 is SGHRS, CDR2 YFSETQ, per germline. The CDR3 coding sequence is TGCGCCAGCAGCTTGTCCAGGACAGCGAACACCGGGGAGCAGTTTTTT. As protein: CASSLSRTANTGEQFF. Filled out from reference TRBV5-1 and TRBJ2-2, the complete variable domain reads KAGVTQTPRYLIKTRGQQVTLSCSPISGHRSVSWYQQTPGQGLQFLFEYFSETQRNKGNFPGRFSGRQFSNSRSEMNVSTLELGDSALYLCASSLSRTANTGEQFFGEGSRLTVL.

This clonotype was found a few times. This CDR3 is missing its conserved last phenylalanine or tryptophan, likely due to a read error. CDR3 DNA sequence: TGTGCCAGCAGCTATACTAGTGCGAGCGTCTACGAGCAGTACTCC. It specifies CASSYTSASVYEQYS. This chain links TRBV5-5 with TRBJ2-7; perhaps TRBD2 as D (5 bases). The germline V gene encodes CDR1 SGHKS and CDR2 YYEKEE (reference sequence). V was cut by 3 bases and J by 3 bases, with 16 bases left in between. The CDR3 has 15 residues.

This rearrangement joins TRBV20-1 to TRBJ2-5, with TRBD2 matching 8 bases. Germline V lookup: CDR1 DFQATT, CDR2 SNEGSKA (reference sequence). CDR3 size: 15 residues. V was pared by 0 bases and J by 5 bases, with 8 bases of the junction left unmatched. For the CDR3, the DNA is TGCAGTGCTAGAGACGAGGGACTAGAGTATGAGACCCAGTACTTC. It encodes CSARDEGLEYETQYF.

Remarks on this clonotype: Sequence at one end of the junction differs from germline and may be a read error. This chain uses TRBV29-1 with TRBJ1-5, with D uncertain. Germline V CDR1 and CDR2: SQVTM, ANQGSEA. This CDR3 is built from 13 residues. The CDR3 bases are TGCAGCGTTGAAGGCGGGAAGAATCAGCCCCAACATTTT. Translated: CSVEGGKNQPQHF.

Worth noting for this clonotype: This CDR3 is missing its conserved last phenylalanine or tryptophan, likely due to a read error. The chain carries TRBV5-5 and TRBJ2-7, with a tentative D call TRBD2 (6 bases). The germline CDR1 and CDR2 sequences are SGHKS and YYEKEE (reference sequence). This CDR3 spans 15 amino acids. CDR3 nucleotide sequence: TGTGCCAGAAGCTTGGGACTGTGGAACTCCTACGAGCAGTACTCC. Encoded protein: CARSLGLWNSYEQYS.

About this clonotype: Being one base from a much bigger clone, this may be a read error. The V and J genes are TRBV20-1 and TRBJ1-5; no clear D gene. The end of the DNA is better explained by TRBJ2-3, so the J call may be wrong. There are 12 residues in the CDR3. Germline assignment: CDR1 DFQATT and CDR2 SNEGSKA (reference sequence). The CDR3 is CSAKNSNQPQYF. As DNA, the CDR3 is TGCAGTGCGAAAAATAGCAATCAGCCCCAGTATTTT.

As for this clonotype: Sequence at one end of the junction differs from germline and may be a read error. The chain joins TRBV5-4 to TRBJ2-2; D ambiguous. There are 17 residues in the CDR3. CDR1 and CDR2 (germline): SGHNT, YYREEE (reference sequence). This CDR3 reads CVSSFSWRALGTGELFF. The CDR3, as DNA: TGTGTCAGCAGCTTCAGCTGGAGAGCCCTAGGGACCGGGGAGCTGTTTTTT.

The chain has TRBV6-5 and TRBJ2-2, with no clear D. CDR3 length: 14 amino acids. Trimming removed 5 bases from V and 5 bases from J, with 12 bases in between. In germline, CDR1 is MNHEY, CDR2 SVGAGI. This CDR3 reads CASSVPGGTGELFF. The CDR3, as DNA: TGTGCCAGCAGTGTTCCTGGTGGTACCGGGGAGCTGTTTTTT.

This clonotype was observed at least ten times. The genes are TRBV10-1 and TRBJ2-3, with 8 positions matching TRBD2. The CDR3 consists of 16 residues. V trimming: 0 bases; J trimming: 6 bases; junction bases outside the gene matches: 8. Germline CDR1 is WNHNN and CDR2 is SYGVQD (reference sequence). This CDR3 reads CASSESRSGGRDTQYF. The CDR3 bases are TGCGCCAGCAGTGAGTCGCGGAGCGGGGGAAGGGATACGCAGTATTTT.

On this clonotype: This is likely a read error, given that the CDR3 carries no conserved phenylalanine or tryptophan at its end. The chain uses TRBV10-1 and TRBJ1-6; D gene unclear. Germline V lookup: CDR1 WNHNN, CDR2 SYGVQD (reference sequence). The CDR3 length is 13 residues. CDR3: CAGSEIGNSPLHC. The DNA for the CDR3 is TGCGCCGGCAGTGAGATCGGGAATTCACCCCTCCACTGT.